The following is a T cell receptor beta chain sequence with its context. Its antigen is currently unknown. Profiling relied on immunoSEQ multiplex PCR, and the TCRdb table lists in-frame clones only, not all of them. The sample has roughly 320,000 clones; 80% to 90% are singletons. Noted treatment: some 19 received Ad26.COV2.S at low or high dose, single or two shots; 5 received placebo; per-sample allocation not given. The study sampled participants on day 63 after the first vaccine or placebo injection. This sample was taken from a study of Ad26.COV2.S vaccination and SARS-CoV-2 variants. Study as a whole: Administration of Ad26.COV2.S was intramuscular, either once or twice 56 days apart. Study-level points and caveats: Vaccine and placebo groups showed comparable non-spike TCR breadth.

This CDR3 region has 15 residues. Trimming pared 4 bases from V and 2 bases from J, leaving 13 bases between. Looked up from germline, CDR1 is SGDLS and CDR2 is YYNGEE. The sample consisted of peripheral blood, taken in a trial of Ad26.COV2.S vaccine versus placebo. This chain links TRBV9 with TRBJ1-3; D might be TRBD1 (5 bases). This receptor was taken from a person between 18 and 60 years old who received the Ad26.COV2.S COVID-19 vaccine or a placebo. The CDR3 spells CASSIRGEAGNTIYF. The CDR3 DNA reads as TGTGCCAGCAGCATTAGGGGAGAAGCTGGAAACACCATATATTTT.